The sequence of this T cell receptor beta chain was determined in a study of control samples from healthy donors and cancer patients. Method: immunoSEQ multiplex PCR; TCRdb's copy keeps in-frame clones and lacks some. The data hold approximately 150,000 clones, with 75% to 95% observed a single time. This CDR3 comprises 16 residues. Looked up from germline, CDR1 is LNHDA and CDR2 is SQIVND (reference sequence). The V gene lost 9 bases and the J gene lost 0 bases, with 20 bases spanning the gap. The clonotype originates from a man younger than 30 in good health. V usage is TRBV19 and J usage is TRBJ1-2; D possibly corresponds to TRBD1 (6 bases). Sequenced: blood. Written as DNA, the CDR3 is TGTGCCAGCCGACCGGGACACCTTTTAGCTAACTATGGCTACACCTTC. It specifies CASRPGHLLANYGYTF.